One sample yielded the 31 T cell receptor beta chains listed below, sequenced in a study of tumor-infiltrating lymphocytes in primary liver carcinoma. Germline DNA was also extracted, and blood RNA derived from unsorted whole blood. TCR beta cDNA was reverse-transcribed from 400 to 500 ng of total RNA. The reaction used a constant-region primer and ProtoScript II reverse transcriptase. Three-round nested multiplex PCR performed with slightly modified ARM-PCR produced the TCR beta libraries. Primers for the first two PCR rounds were TRBV1-TRBV30 forward primers and a C-beta reverse primer (around 10 cycles per round). In TCRdb, the multiplex PCR reads were re-called with MiXCR into one record per CDR3 protein. The sample shows 250,000 to 400,000 distinct CDR3 sequences, over 55% of them seen only once. The sequenced sample was peripheral blood. The receptors originated from a man aged 40-55 years with primary liver carcinoma and hepatitis B virus infection.

This clonotype was picked up many times. This chain's CDR3 is CASSADRGTEAFF. For the CDR3, the DNA is TGTGCCAGCAGCGCCGACAGGGGGACTGAAGCTTTCTTT. This sequence joins TRBV11-2 and TRBJ1-1; 9 bases match TRBD1. The CDR3 is made up of 13 amino acids. V was clipped by 5 bases and J by 5 bases; unmatched bases: 3. CDR1 is SGHAT and CDR2 is FQNNGV in the germline V gene.

Comments on this clonotype: With a much larger clone just one base away, this may be a read error. V and J are TRBV4-1 and TRBJ2-2; 7 positions agree with TRBD2. Germline CDR1 and CDR2: MGHRA and YSYEKL. The CDR3 extends over 17 amino acids. The DNA for the CDR3 is TGCGCCAGCGGCCAAGTAGTTGGCGGGAGTAGCACCGGGGAGCTGTTTTTT. This translates into CASGQVVGGSSTGELFF.

Comment on this clonotype: A read error is possible here, since a much larger clone lies one base away. The CDR3 ends on some other residue instead of the conserved phenylalanine or tryptophan, so this is likely a read error. V gene TRBV4-2 combines with J gene TRBJ2-7; the match to TRBD2 covers 10 bases. This CDR3 contains 16 residues. V gave up 0 bases and J gave up 2 bases; unmatched junction bases: 4. Germline CDR1 reads LGHNA; CDR2 reads YNFKEQ. CDR3 coding DNA: TGTGCCAGCAGCCAAGAAATAGCGGGGGGCCCCTACGAGCAGTACTTG. It codes for CASSQEIAGGPYEQYL.

This clonotype is a singleton in its sample. This may arise from a read error, as a much more abundant clone is one base away. The V and J genes are TRBV11-2 and TRBJ2-3; the D is unclear. The CDR3 loop spans 14 amino acids. Germline CDR1 SGHAT, CDR2 FQNNGV. CDR3 in amino acids: CVSSLFGGTDTQYF. The CDR3, as DNA: TGTGTCAGCAGCTTATTCGGAGGCACAGATACGCAGTATTTT.

Remarks on this clonotype: The CDR3 carries no conserved terminal phenylalanine or tryptophan, so it likely arises from a read error. V usage is TRBV6-2 or TRBV6-3 and J usage is TRBJ2-5, with TRBD1 identical over 8 bases. V lost 2 bases and J lost 4; bases outside the gene matches: 6. The CDR3 spans 15 residues. Per germline, CDR1 MNHEY and CDR2 SVGEGT. The CDR3 loop reads CASSYMNGTGETQYS. The CDR3 region has the DNA TGTGCCAGCAGTTACATGAATGGGACAGGAGAGACCCAGTACTCC.

As regards this clonotype: Since no conserved phenylalanine or tryptophan closes the CDR3, a read error is the likely cause. The V gene is TRBV11-2, the J gene TRBJ1-5, with D possibly TRBD1 on 6 matching bases. Trimming removed 3 bases at V and 5 bases at J, with 17 bases between. The CDR3 sequence is 16 residues long. CDR1 is SGHAT, CDR2 FQNNGV, per germline. CDR3 nucleotides: TGTGCCAGCAGCTTCTCTATCAGGGGCGCAGATCAGCCCCAGCATTCT. It codes for CASSFSIRGADQPQHS.

This clonotype was picked up many times. This chain connects TRBV6-1 to TRBJ2-2; no reliable D call. CDR3 size: 17 residues. Germline values: CDR1 MNHNS, CDR2 SASEGT. The V end was cut by 1 base, the J end by 8 bases, with 20 bases between. For the CDR3, the DNA is TGTGCCAGCAGTGAAGTTCGTGGGCCCGCTGAGTTAGGGGAGCTGTTTTTT. Amino acid sequence: CASSEVRGPAELGELFF.

The V and J genes are TRBV5-1 and TRBJ2-2; TRBD1 agrees at 11 bases. The V gene's germline CDR1 is SGHRS and CDR2 YFSETQ. J gave up 6 bases and V 3 bases, and 7 bases lay outside the gene matches. This CDR3 comprises 16 residues. The CDR3 DNA is TGCGCCAGCAGCTCTAGGACAGGGGGCGCGGCCGGGGAGCTGTTTTTT. Its protein product is CASSSRTGGAAGELFF. Based on the CDR3 plus reference TRBV5-1 and TRBJ2-2, the full variable domain is KAGVTQTPRYLIKTRGQQVTLSCSPISGHRSVSWYQQTPGQGLQFLFEYFSETQRNKGNFPGRFSGRQFSNSRSEMNVSTLELGDSALYLCASSSRTGGAAGELFFGEGSRLTVL.

This clonotype was observed many times. A much larger clone is a single base away; this may be a read error. In this CDR3 the conserved last residue, phenylalanine or tryptophan, is missing, so a read error is likely. The genes are TRBV6-1 and TRBJ1-1; possible D gene TRBD1, 5 bases. The CDR3 loop spans 13 amino acids. Germline V gene data show CDR1 as MNHNS and CDR2 as SASEGT. Trimming took 2 bases from V and 5 from J, leaving 9 bases between them. The CDR3 DNA sequence: TGTGCCAGCAGTGAACTTGGGGGAACTGAAGCTTTCTGT. Translated, it gives CASSELGGTEAFC.

A remark on this clonotype: One junction end does not reproduce the germline sequence, and a read error may be involved. V usage is TRBV6-1 and J usage is TRBJ1-5, with TRBD1 identical over 9 bases. The germline gives CDR1 MNHNS, CDR2 SASEGT. The CDR3 totals 16 residues. The CDR3 DNA is TGTGCCAGCAGAGGAGACAGGGGGGTCGTGGAACCAGCCCCAGCATTT. It is translated as CASRGDRGVVEPAPAF.

This clonotype was counted between two and nine times. CDR3: CASSMVGTGGPLNEQFF. In DNA form, the CDR3 reads TGTGCCAGTAGTATGGTTGGGACGGGAGGACCCCTCAATGAGCAGTTCTTC. This rearrangement joins TRBV19 to TRBJ2-1; 7 nucleotides align to TRBD2. This CDR3 is 17 amino acids long. Germline V gene lookup returns CDR1 LNHDA and CDR2 SQIVND (reference sequence). Germline trimming cut 3 bases from V and 6 bases from J; bases unmatched to any gene: 14.

A few counts support this clonotype. The rearrangement links TRBV28 to TRBJ2-7, with no clear D. Trimming pared 5 bases from V and 3 bases from J, leaving 11 bases between. CDR1 is MDHEN, CDR2 SYDVKM, per germline. This CDR3 region has 13 residues. The CDR3 here is CASSTIPLYEQYF. Here the CDR3 DNA reads TGTGCCAGCAGTACCATCCCCCTCTACGAGCAGTACTTC.

This clonotype was seen a handful of times. The gene calls are TRBV4-2 and TRBJ2-5, with 12 bases identical to TRBD2. The ends lost 3 bases at V and 5 bases at J; junction bases unmatched: 7. The CDR3 totals 16 residues. Germline V gene lookup returns CDR1 LGHNA and CDR2 YNFKEQ. Here the CDR3 reads CASSQELAGGHETQYF. CDR3 bases: TGTGCCAGCAGCCAGGAACTAGCGGGAGGCCATGAGACCCAGTACTTC.

Concerning this clonotype itself: This could be a read error, since a much larger clone is one nucleotide away. The DNA for the CDR3 is TGTGCAGTGGCCGGAGCTTACGAGCAGTACTTC. Protein product: CAVAGAYEQYF. The chain has TRBV10-3 and TRBJ2-7; D gene unclear. Germline loops: CDR1 ENHRY, CDR2 SYGVKD. This CDR3 has 11 residues.

The V gene is TRBV6-6, the J gene TRBJ1-3; 8 bases fit TRBD1. V was pared by 2 bases and J by 0 bases, with 9 bases of the junction left unmatched. CDR3 size: 18 residues. Per the germline V gene, CDR1 is MNHNY and CDR2 is SVGAGI (reference sequence). The CDR3 coding sequence is TGTGCCAGCAGTTACGGGCAGGGGGCTTTGCTCTCTGGAAACACCATATATTTT. Its protein product is CASSYGQGALLSGNTIYF.

In its sample, this clonotype was seen a few times. A much larger clone differs from this one at a single base, so this may be a read error. The V gene is TRBV6-5, the J gene TRBJ2-7; D ambiguous. The germline V gene encodes CDR1 MNHEY and CDR2 SVGAGI. The CDR3 sequence is 11 residues long. CDR3 amino acids: CASTIGYEQHF. CDR3 sequence (DNA): TGTGCCAGCACGATAGGGTACGAGCAGCACTTC.

The chain has TRBV20-1 and TRBJ1-4; TRBD1 matches 7 bases. There are 12 residues in the CDR3. Germline V gene sequence: CDR1 DFQATT, CDR2 SNEGSKA (reference sequence). Trimming at V came to 4 bases and at J to 8 bases, leaving 4 bases not matched to a gene. CDR3 sequence reads: CSAMAGGEKLFF. CDR3 DNA sequence: TGCAGTGCTATGGCAGGGGGGGAAAAACTGTTTTTT.

In the case of this clonotype: A much larger clone sits a single nucleotide away, making a read error possible. The V call is TRBV7-9, the J call TRBJ1-1, with no clear D. The germline CDR1 and CDR2 sequences are SEHNR and FQNEAQ (reference sequence). The CDR3 loop spans 13 amino acids. The CDR3 bases are TGTGCCAGCAGTTCAACTACGAACAGTGAAGCTTTCTTT. Residues: CASSSTTNSEAFF.

As concerns this clonotype: The missing conserved phenylalanine or tryptophan at the end of this CDR3 makes a read error likely. The rearrangement links TRBV12-3 or TRBV12-4 to TRBJ2-5, with D perhaps TRBD2 (6 bases). V dropped 2 bases and J dropped 8 bases, with 12 bases sitting between them. The CDR3 spans 13 residues. As DNA, the CDR3 is TGTGCCAGCAGTTTATCGGGGGTGGACACCCAGTACTTA. It is translated as CASSLSGVDTQYL.

This chain joins TRBV28 and TRBJ2-7; D is undetermined. The CDR3 covers 14 residues. V was trimmed by 4 bases and J by 2 bases, leaving 12 bases between them. Germline assignment: CDR1 MDHEN and CDR2 SYDVKM. In nucleotides, the CDR3 is TGTGCCAGCAGTTCGCACTTCATACCCTACGAGCAGTACTTC. It translates to CASSSHFIPYEQYF. The full variable domain, rest sourced from reference TRBV28 and TRBJ2-7, is DVKVTQSSRYLVKRTGEKVFLECVQDMDHENMFWYRQDPGLGLRLIYFSYDVKMKEKGDIPEGYSVSREKKERFSLILESASTNQTSMYLCASSSHFIPYEQYFGPGTRLTVT.

This clonotype was seen just once. With a much larger clone just one base away, this may be a read error. No conserved phenylalanine or tryptophan is present at the end of the CDR3, so a read error is the likely explanation. The rearrangement joins TRBV6-5 to TRBJ2-5; 9 bases agree with TRBD1. The CDR3 is 14 amino acids. After removal of 6 bases from V and 3 bases from J, the junction contained 5 bases not matched to a gene. The germline V gene encodes CDR1 MNHEY and CDR2 SVGAGI. The CDR3 region is CASSRQGVEETQYL. CDR3 nucleotide sequence: TGTGCCAGCAGCCGACAGGGGGTGGAAGAGACCCAGTACCTC.

V is TRBV7-9 and J is TRBJ2-7; D not certain. Germline V gene data show CDR1 as SEHNR and CDR2 as FQNEAQ (reference sequence). This CDR3 has 16 residues. Trimming pared 0 bases from V and 0 bases from J, leaving 12 bases between. This CDR3 reads CASSLARSESSYEQYF. CDR3 nucleotides: TGTGCCAGCAGCTTAGCGCGGAGCGAGAGCTCCTACGAGCAGTACTTC.

A note on this clonotype: The germline gene is not matched at one end of the junction; a read error may be the cause. The chain has TRBV5-4 and TRBJ2-1; D is perhaps TRBD2 (7 bases). Germline V gene data show CDR1 as SGHNT and CDR2 as YYREEE (reference sequence). The CDR3 contains 14 residues. Here the CDR3 reads CASSLDRARWGGIF. In nucleotides, the CDR3 is TGTGCCAGCAGCTTGGACAGGGCGAGGTGGGGGGGGATCTTC.

This rearrangement joins TRBV28 to TRBJ1-4; D is uncertain. The germline V and J ends were trimmed by 11 bases and 0 bases, with 7 bases remaining between them. This CDR3 contains 12 residues. The germline gives CDR1 MDHEN, CDR2 SYDVKM. The CDR3 region has the DNA TGTGCCGTTGCCGCAACTAATGAAAAACTGTTTTTT. The encoded protein is CAVAATNEKLFF.

The V and J genes are TRBV7-9 and TRBJ2-1; TRBD2 matches at 11 bases. The CDR3 loop spans 15 amino acids. The V and J ends lost 5 bases and 13 bases, in that order; junction bases with no gene match: 13. Germline lookup yields CDR1 SEHNR and CDR2 FQNEAQ (reference sequence). The CDR3 loop is CASSMFGSGRVEQFF. In nucleotides, the CDR3 is TGTGCCAGCAGCATGTTCGGTAGCGGGAGGGTTGAACAGTTCTTC.

As concerns this clonotype: One junction end does not reproduce the germline sequence, and a read error may be involved. The chain is built from TRBV6-1 and TRBJ1-6, with D uncertain. This CDR3 comprises 11 residues. Germline V gene sequence: CDR1 MNHNS, CDR2 SASEGT. The CDR3 DNA is TGCGCCAGAAGTACCCCCTCACCCCTCCACTTT. Its translation is CARSTPSPLHF.

A note on this clonotype: The junction departs from the called germline gene at one end, perhaps through a read error. V is TRBV30 and J is TRBJ1-6; D uncertain. The germline gives CDR1 GTSNPN, CDR2 SVGIG (reference sequence). The CDR3 consists of 13 residues. In DNA form, the CDR3 reads TGTGTCTGGAGTCCCACTGACTTTCCACCCCTCCACTTT. Translating gives CVWSPTDFPPLHF.

This clonotype was found a few times. This chain uses TRBV7-9 with TRBJ1-4, with 7 bases lining up with TRBD1. Germline V gene sequence: CDR1 SEHNR, CDR2 FQNEAQ (reference sequence). The V and J ends lost 4 bases and 10 bases, in that order; junction bases with no gene match: 6. The CDR3 spans 13 residues. Here the CDR3 DNA reads TGTGCCAGCAGCTCCACAGGGGTGGGAAAACTGTTTTTT. It is translated as CASSSTGVGKLFF. Based on the CDR3 plus reference TRBV7-9 and TRBJ1-4, the full variable domain is DTGVSQNPRHKITKRGQNVTFRCDPISEHNRLYWYRQTLGQGPEFLTYFQNEAQLEKSRLLSDRFSAERPKGSFSTLEIQRTEQGDSAMYLCASSSTGVGKLFFGSGTQLSVL.

Notes on this clonotype: A read error may account for a junction end that differs from germline. The V call is TRBV6-2 or TRBV6-3, the J call TRBJ2-1; TRBD1 matches at 7 bases. In germline, CDR1 is MNHEY, CDR2 SVGEGT. The CDR3 totals 15 residues. The CDR3 coding sequence is TGTACCAGCAGTGGACGGGGACAGAGATACAATGAGCAGTTCTTC. Translated, it gives CTSSGRGQRYNEQFF.

With respect to this clonotype: One end of the junction does not line up with germline, which may come from a read error. V gene TRBV2 combines with J gene TRBJ2-3; no reliable D call. CDR3 size: 13 residues. Germline V CDR1 and CDR2: SNHLY, FYNNEI. DNA for the CDR3: TGTGCCAGCAGTGATGGCTATTCAGAGACGCAGTATTTT. Its translation: CASSDGYSETQYF.

Concerning this clonotype itself: This may be a read error, as it is one base from a much larger clone. The J gene is TRBJ1-3, the V gene TRBV6-2 or TRBV6-3; a weak D match, TRBD1 (5 bases). Trimming removed 4 bases at V and 8 bases at J, with 18 bases between. The CDR3 covers 15 residues. Germline V CDR1 and CDR2: MNHEY, SVGEGT. The CDR3 loop reads CASSWRDLWRDTIYF. The CDR3 DNA is TGTGCCAGCAGTTGGCGGGACCTGTGGAGAGACACCATATATTTT.